The rows below give T cell receptor beta chains drawn from one sample of a study of STAT3 mutations in large granular lymphocyte leukemia. Using immunoSEQ multiplex PCR, the repertoire was profiled, and TCRdb retains in-frame clones only, with some absent. The sample lists approximately 15,000 clones, about nine tenths occurring once. The sample comprised peripheral blood mononuclear cells. Every receptor here comes from a woman aged 50 to 65 with T-cell large granular lymphocyte leukemia. Some clones in this sample may be carry-over from other donors' samples. CDR3s include the opening cysteine and the closing phenylalanine or tryptophan. The D gene is left open where the match is weak.

J gene: TRBJ2-1; D gene: TRBD2; V gene: TRBV29-1; CDR3 protein: CSVETREAHEQFF
J gene: TRBJ2-5; D gene: TRBD2; V gene: TRBV5-6; CDR3 protein: CASSPVGLAEQETQYF
J gene: TRBJ2-7; D gene: .; V gene: TRBV5-1; CDR3 protein: CASSLQPSSSYEQYF
J gene: TRBJ2-7; D gene: TRBD2; V gene: TRBV6-5; CDR3 protein: CATRTSGRRTEQYF
J gene: TRBJ2-7; D gene: TRBD1; V gene: TRBV18; CDR3 protein: CASSPRDRATYEQYF
J gene: TRBJ1-5; D gene: .; V gene: TRBV10-1; CDR3 protein: CASTTGREGNQPQHF
J gene: TRBJ2-7; D gene: .; V gene: TRBV27; CDR3 protein: CASSLERGAYEQYF
J gene: TRBJ1-3; D gene: .; V gene: TRBV5-6; CDR3 protein: CASSSWTLRRNTIYF
J gene: TRBJ2-7; D gene: TRBD1; V gene: TRBV5-6; CDR3 protein: CASSLFGTGPYEQYF
J gene: TRBJ2-7; D gene: TRBD2; V gene: TRBV29-1; CDR3 protein: CSVGGTSPYEQYF
J gene: TRBJ2-7; D gene: .; V gene: TRBV18; CDR3 protein: CASSPRLDEQYF
J gene: TRBJ2-2; D gene: .; V gene: TRBV18; CDR3 protein: CASSPSIGELFF
J gene: TRBJ2-7; D gene: .; V gene: TRBV30; CDR3 protein: CAWRGQATYEQYF
J gene: TRBJ2-7; D gene: TRBD1; V gene: TRBV7-9; CDR3 protein: CASSDTRDRVYEQYF
J gene: TRBJ2-5; D gene: TRBD2; V gene: TRBV5-5; CDR3 protein: CASSLGAGPQETQYF
J gene: TRBJ1-3; D gene: .; V gene: TRBV5-4; CDR3 protein: CASSLRPQSDTIYF
J gene: TRBJ2-2; D gene: .; V gene: TRBV15; CDR3 protein: CATSRDASPGELFF
J gene: TRBJ2-3; D gene: .; V gene: TRBV5-1; CDR3 protein: CASSLSSVTDTQYF
J gene: TRBJ2-7; D gene: TRBD1; V gene: TRBV25-1; CDR3 protein: CASSGGQAKQYF
J gene: TRBJ2-1; D gene: .; V gene: TRBV7-9; CDR3 protein: CASSLSLANEQFF
J gene: TRBJ2-3; D gene: TRBD1; V gene: TRBV7-7; CDR3 protein: CASSQTGGTDTQYF
J gene: TRBJ2-3; D gene: TRBD1; V gene: TRBV7-2; CDR3 protein: CASSWTDRVTDTQYF
J gene: TRBJ2-7; D gene: TRBD1; V gene: TRBV2; CDR3 protein: CASRVGGGGYEQYF
J gene: TRBJ2-2; D gene: .; V gene: TRBV7-3; CDR3 protein: CASSFFAGRTGELFF
J gene: TRBJ1-5; D gene: .; V gene: TRBV7-2; CDR3 protein: CASSDRRGSPQHF
J gene: TRBJ1-2; D gene: TRBD1; V gene: TRBV5-8; CDR3 protein: CASSRDRDLGGYTF
J gene: TRBJ2-7; D gene: TRBD1; V gene: TRBV5-4; CDR3 protein: CASSLSGQGYEQYF
J gene: TRBJ2-5; D gene: TRBD2; V gene: TRBV5-1; CDR3 protein: CASSLALAGVGGETQYF
J gene: TRBJ2-5; D gene: .; V gene: TRBV18; CDR3 protein: CASSQGLQETQYF
J gene: TRBJ2-4; D gene: TRBD1; V gene: TRBV10-3; CDR3 protein: CAISETGTAKNIQYF
J gene: TRBJ1-1; D gene: TRBD1; V gene: TRBV5-1; CDR3 protein: CASSWDRETEAFF
J gene: TRBJ1-1; D gene: .; V gene: TRBV2; CDR3 protein: CASSGHTEAFF
J gene: TRBJ2-7; D gene: .; V gene: TRBV5-1; CDR3 protein: CASSFLGGQGPYEQYF
J gene: TRBJ2-5; D gene: .; V gene: TRBV5-4; CDR3 protein: CASSWGVGETQYF
J gene: TRBJ1-2; D gene: .; V gene: TRBV21-1; CDR3 protein: CASSKAEFGGIYYGYTF
J gene: TRBJ1-2; D gene: .; V gene: TRBV7-9; CDR3 protein: CASSLGRDIRGYTF
J gene: TRBJ2-7; D gene: .; V gene: TRBV6-5; CDR3 protein: CATRGGIVEQYF
J gene: TRBJ1-2; D gene: .; V gene: TRBV28; CDR3 protein: CASSYVGRSYGYTF
J gene: TRBJ2-7; D gene: TRBD2; V gene: TRBV7-9; CDR3 protein: CASSLDRGGREQYF
J gene: TRBJ1-2; D gene: .; V gene: TRBV5-1; CDR3 protein: CASSLVQVEYYNYGYTF
J gene: TRBJ2-7; D gene: TRBD1; V gene: TRBV18; CDR3 protein: CASSPDRARYEQYF
J gene: TRBJ2-5; D gene: TRBD2; V gene: TRBV6-6; CDR3 protein: CASTTSGVPGSAQYF
J gene: TRBJ2-3; D gene: TRBD1; V gene: TRBV5-1; CDR3 protein: CASSLGDRFSTDTQYF